Each of the 24 T cell receptor beta chains below was sequenced from the same sample in a study of blood T cell repertoires in COVID-19. Using immunoSEQ multiplex PCR, the repertoire was profiled, and TCRdb retains in-frame clones only, with some absent. The table records 300,000 to 450,000 clones, more than 70% of them present only once. Sequencing was carried out using peripheral blood. The receptors originated from a woman in her sixties with COVID-19, enrolled during active disease.

This sequence joins TRBV5-5 and TRBJ2-7; 9 nucleotides agree with TRBD2. CDR3 length: 17 residues. V shed 4 bases and J 0 bases; nucleotides not matched to a gene: 11. The germline V gene encodes CDR1 SGHKS and CDR2 YYEKEE (reference sequence). In nucleotides, the CDR3 is TGTGCCAGCAGCCTTTGGTATCCTAGCGGGGACTCCTACGAGCAGTACTTC. Protein: CASSLWYPSGDSYEQYF.

The chain joins TRBV6-5 to TRBJ1-2, with D tentatively TRBD1 (5 bases). Deletions cut 0 bases from V and 5 bases from J, with 10 bases between. The CDR3 extends over 14 amino acids. Germline V lookup: CDR1 MNHEY, CDR2 SVGAGI. Here the CDR3 DNA reads TGTGCCAGCAGTTACTCGGGACTTGCATATGGCTACACCTTC. Translation gives CASSYSGLAYGYTF.

The genes are TRBV30 and TRBJ1-4; TRBD1 aligns across 7 bases. V dropped 4 bases and J dropped 4; count of bases not matched to a gene: 3. Germline-derived CDR1 and CDR2 are GTSNPN and SVGIG (reference sequence). The CDR3 consists of 13 residues. CDR3 amino acids: CAWTRDSNEKLFF. Written as DNA, the CDR3 is TGTGCCTGGACCCGGGACAGTAATGAAAAACTGTTTTTT.

The chain is built from TRBV20-1 and TRBJ1-2; tentative D call: TRBD1 (5 bases). Looked up from germline, CDR1 is DFQATT and CDR2 is SNEGSKA (reference sequence). With 6 bases removed from V and 8 bases from J, the gap between germline ends came to 13 bases. This CDR3 is built from 11 residues. The CDR3 loop is CSASRASGYTF. CDR3 bases: TGCAGTGCAAGCAGGGCGAGCGGCTACACCTTC.

This chain links TRBV19 with TRBJ1-5, with D maybe TRBD1 (5 bases). Trimming took off 4 bases at V and 5 bases at J, with 9 bases between the two ends. Germline V gene data show CDR1 as LNHDA and CDR2 as SQIVND (reference sequence). The length of the CDR3 is 13 residues. The CDR3: CASSTVRDQPQHF. DNA for the CDR3: TGTGCCAGTAGTACCGTCAGGGATCAGCCCCAGCATTTT.

The sample holds a few counts of this clone. The rearrangement uses TRBV7-2 and TRBJ1-1, with 8 bases identical to TRBD1. The CDR3 is 14 residues long. Germline-derived CDR1 and CDR2 are SGHTA and FQGNSA. Trimming cost V 8 bases and J 11 bases; bases outside gene matches: 16. In DNA form, the CDR3 reads TGTGCCAGCTCCCGGACAGGGTCCCTAGCTGGGGCTTTCTTT. Protein product: CASSRTGSLAGAFF. The variable domain in full, with the rest retrieved from reference TRBV7-2 and TRBJ1-1, is GAGVSQSPSNKVTEKGKDVELRCDPISGHTALYWYRQSLGQGLEFLIYFQGNSAPDKSGLPSDRFSAERTGGSVSTLTIQRTQQEDSAVYLCASSRTGSLAGAFFGQGTRLTVV.

The chain combines TRBV5-1 with TRBJ1-3, with D tentatively TRBD1 (6 bases). With 1 base removed from V and 3 bases from J, the gap between germline ends came to 11 bases. The CDR3 runs 15 residues. Looked up from germline, CDR1 is SGHRS and CDR2 is YFSETQ. CDR3 protein: CASSLWGQDGNTIYF. The CDR3, as DNA: TGCGCCAGCAGCTTGTGGGGGCAAGATGGAAACACCATATATTTT.

The chain has TRBV5-6 and TRBJ1-2; 9 nucleotides match TRBD1. Germline values: CDR1 SGHDT, CDR2 YYEEEE. CDR3 length: 17 amino acids. The J segment lost 8 bases and the V segment lost 2 bases, leaving 16 bases of the junction unmatched. CDR3 sequence reads: CASSFFRGQGSPRGYTF. In DNA, the CDR3 is TGTGCCAGCAGCTTTTTCCGGGGACAGGGTAGCCCTAGGGGCTACACCTTC.

The V and J genes are TRBV5-6 and TRBJ2-6, with 11 bases that match TRBD1. The V gene's germline CDR1 is SGHDT and CDR2 YYEEEE. The CDR3 contains 18 residues. The V gene end was trimmed by 4 bases and the J gene end by 2 bases; junction bases not matched to a gene: 8. The CDR3 is CASSTLGQGATGANVLTF. The CDR3 DNA sequence: TGTGCCAGCAGCACTCTAGGACAGGGGGCAACTGGGGCCAACGTCCTGACTTTC.

This rearrangement joins TRBV4-1 to TRBJ1-5; 8 bases match TRBD1. The junction had 6 bases not matched to a gene; V was cut back by 1 base and J by 4 bases. CDR3 length: 16 amino acids. Per the germline V gene, CDR1 is MGHRA and CDR2 is YSYEKL. CDR3 coding DNA: TGCGCCAGCAGCCAAGTATCCGACAGGGGTAATCAGCCCCAGCATTTT. It translates to CASSQVSDRGNQPQHF.

This chain uses TRBV7-2 with TRBJ2-5; TRBD2 matches 8 bases. The CDR3 is 16 residues long. V lost 3 bases, J lost 5 bases, and 11 bases stayed unmatched. Germline lookup yields CDR1 SGHTA and CDR2 FQGNSA. The CDR3 DNA reads TGTGCCAGCAGCTTGTGGCGGGGGGAAGTTAGTGAGACCCAGTACTTC. Protein: CASSLWRGEVSETQYF.

This chain uses TRBV5-5 with TRBJ1-1, with no clear D. The germline V gene encodes CDR1 SGHKS and CDR2 YYEKEE (reference sequence). The CDR3 runs to 13 residues. The V and J ends lost 2 bases and 2 bases respectively, with 7 bases between them. The CDR3 DNA is TGTGCCAGCAGCTTTTCTGTCAACACTGAAGCTTTCTTT. Residues: CASSFSVNTEAFF.

The chain joins TRBV7-8 to TRBJ1-2; tentative D call: TRBD1 (5 bases). The V end lost 4 bases, the J end lost 4 bases, and 13 bases lay between the germline ends. Germline values: CDR1 SGHVS, CDR2 FQNEAQ. This CDR3 comprises 14 residues. As DNA, the CDR3 is TGTGCCAGCAGCTCAGGAGGAGGGGTCTATGGCTACACCTTC. Translated: CASSSGGGVYGYTF.

J is TRBJ1-6 and V is TRBV6-4; 9 bases agree with TRBD1. The CDR3 covers 14 residues. The junction had 4 bases not matched to a gene; V was cut back by 4 bases and J by 9 bases. The germline CDR1 and CDR2 sequences are MRHNA and SNTAGT. The CDR3 DNA reads as TGTGCCAGCAGTGCGGGACAGGGAGGTTCACCCCTCCACTTT. It is translated as CASSAGQGGSPLHF.

This sequence joins TRBV5-1 and TRBJ2-1; 8 bases fit TRBD2. The CDR3 totals 15 residues. With V trimmed by 0 bases and J by 7 bases, 6 bases remained unmatched. Germline CDR1 SGHRS, CDR2 YFSETQ. Written as DNA, the CDR3 is TGCGCCAGCAGCTTGGCACGGGGGGGCGCGAATGAGCAGTTCTTC. Translating gives CASSLARGGANEQFF. Full variable domain (rest looked up from reference TRBV5-1 and TRBJ2-1): KAGVTQTPRYLIKTRGQQVTLSCSPISGHRSVSWYQQTPGQGLQFLFEYFSETQRNKGNFPGRFSGRQFSNSRSEMNVSTLELGDSALYLCASSLARGGANEQFFGPGTRLTVL.

CDR3 region: CASSPGQAAYEQYF. The CDR3 region has the DNA TGTGCCAGCAGTCCGGGACAGGCAGCCTACGAGCAGTACTTC. This chain links TRBV27 with TRBJ2-7; TRBD1 matches at 8 bases. CDR1 and CDR2 from the germline V gene are MNHEY and SMNVEV (reference sequence). V dropped 5 bases and J dropped 2; count of bases not matched to a gene: 5. CDR3 size: 14 residues.

V usage is TRBV9 and J usage is TRBJ1-1; TRBD1 might be the D (5 bases). Germline V CDR1 and CDR2: SGDLS, YYNGEE. The length of the CDR3 is 16 residues. V lost 0 bases, J lost 0 bases, and 12 bases lay in between. The CDR3 sequence is CASSVGQGSLNTEAFF. The CDR3 coding sequence is TGTGCCAGCAGCGTAGGGCAGGGCAGCCTGAACACTGAAGCTTTCTTT.

The rearrangement links TRBV29-1 to TRBJ2-1, with D possibly matching TRBD1 (7 bases). Germline lookup yields CDR1 SQVTM and CDR2 ANQGSEA. Deletions cut 6 bases from V and 13 bases from J, with 22 bases between. The CDR3 loop spans 13 amino acids. The CDR3 sequence is CSVDRTGGPLQFF. As DNA, the CDR3 is TGCAGCGTGGACAGGACAGGAGGGCCTTTACAGTTCTTC.

The V and J genes are TRBV7-2 and TRBJ2-5; 8 nucleotides match TRBD2. The CDR3 is made up of 13 amino acids. Germline CDR1 is SGHTA and CDR2 is FQGNSA. The J segment lost 11 bases and the V segment lost 8 bases, leaving 13 bases of the junction unmatched. Written as DNA, the CDR3 is TGTGCCAGCCGTCAGGTGGCGGGGGGCTCGCAGTACTTC. This encodes CASRQVAGGSQYF.

This clone appeared once. The chain couples TRBV19 to TRBJ1-2; a weak D match, TRBD1 (6 bases). Between the trimmed V and J ends, which lost 3 bases and 5 bases, there was a span of 13 bases. Germline V gene data show CDR1 as LNHDA and CDR2 as SQIVND (reference sequence). The CDR3 sequence is 14 residues long. As DNA, the CDR3 is TGTGCCAGTAGTATTTTAGGACAGCCTTATGGCTACACCTTC. This codes for CASSILGQPYGYTF. The variable domain in full, completed from reference TRBV19 and TRBJ1-2, reads DGGITQSPKYLFRKEGQNVTLSCEQNLNHDAMYWYRQDPGQGLRLIYYSQIVNDFQKGDIAEGYSVSREKKESFPLTVTSAQKNPTAFYLCASSILGQPYGYTFGSGTRLTVV.

The genes are TRBV5-4 and TRBJ1-2; D remains ambiguous. CDR3 size: 14 residues. Trimming pared 1 base from V and 2 bases from J, leaving 9 bases between. Germline assignment: CDR1 SGHNT and CDR2 YYREEE (reference sequence). The CDR3 loop reads CASSLHSGNYGYTF. The CDR3 bases are TGTGCCAGCAGCTTGCATTCGGGGAACTATGGCTACACCTTC.

This rearrangement joins TRBV4-1 to TRBJ2-5; 8 bases align to TRBD1. Looked up from germline, CDR1 is MGHRA and CDR2 is YSYEKL. The CDR3 extends over 18 amino acids. With V trimmed by 0 bases and J by 5 bases, 14 bases remained unmatched. The CDR3 loop is CASSQERDGQGAWETQYF. The CDR3 coding sequence is TGCGCCAGCAGCCAAGAACGCGATGGCCAGGGGGCGTGGGAGACCCAGTACTTC.

The chain recombines TRBV5-4 with TRBJ1-2, with 10 bases identical to TRBD1. This CDR3 comprises 13 residues. Looked up from germline, CDR1 is SGHNT and CDR2 is YYREEE (reference sequence). V lost 4 bases and J lost 10; bases outside the gene matches: 7. The CDR3 sequence: CASSRDRGSFYTF. CDR3 bases: TGTGCCAGCAGCCGGGACAGGGGATCCTTCTACACCTTC.

The CDR3 DNA follows: TGTGCCAGCTCACCACTGCGGACAGACGATACTGGAAACACCATATATTTT. This gives the protein CASSPLRTDDTGNTIYF. The chain carries TRBV18 and TRBJ1-3, with D maybe TRBD1 (6 bases). CDR3 length: 17 residues. V was trimmed by 1 base and J by 2 bases, leaving 15 bases between them. The germline V gene encodes CDR1 KGHSH and CDR2 LQKENI.